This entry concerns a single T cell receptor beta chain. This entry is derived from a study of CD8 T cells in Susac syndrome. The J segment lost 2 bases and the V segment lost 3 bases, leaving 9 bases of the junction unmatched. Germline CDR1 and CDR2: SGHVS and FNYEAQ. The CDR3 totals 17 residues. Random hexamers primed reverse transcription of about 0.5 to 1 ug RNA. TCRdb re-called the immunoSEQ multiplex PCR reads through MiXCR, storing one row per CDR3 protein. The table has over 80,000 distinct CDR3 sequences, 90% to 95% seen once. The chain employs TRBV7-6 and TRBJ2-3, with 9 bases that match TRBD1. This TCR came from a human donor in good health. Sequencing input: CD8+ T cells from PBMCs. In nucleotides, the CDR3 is TGTGCCAGCAGCTTCGCCGGACAGGGGACCATCACAGATACGCAGTATTTT. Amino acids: CASSFAGQGTITDTQYF.